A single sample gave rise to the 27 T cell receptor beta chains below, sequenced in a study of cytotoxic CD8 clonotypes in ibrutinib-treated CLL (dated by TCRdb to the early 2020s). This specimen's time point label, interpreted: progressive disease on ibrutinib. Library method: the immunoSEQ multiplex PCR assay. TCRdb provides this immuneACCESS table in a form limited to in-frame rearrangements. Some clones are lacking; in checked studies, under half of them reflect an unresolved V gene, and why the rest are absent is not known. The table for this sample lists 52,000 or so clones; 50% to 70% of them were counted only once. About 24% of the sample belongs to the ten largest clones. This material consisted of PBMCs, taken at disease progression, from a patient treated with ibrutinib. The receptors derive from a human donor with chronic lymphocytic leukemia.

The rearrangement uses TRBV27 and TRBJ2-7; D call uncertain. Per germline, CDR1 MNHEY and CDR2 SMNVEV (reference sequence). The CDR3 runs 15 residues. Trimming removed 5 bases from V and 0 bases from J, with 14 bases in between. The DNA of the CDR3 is TGTGCCAGCAGTGCCTCTGCCGTTCTCTCCTACGAGCAGTACTTC. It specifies CASSASAVLSYEQYF.

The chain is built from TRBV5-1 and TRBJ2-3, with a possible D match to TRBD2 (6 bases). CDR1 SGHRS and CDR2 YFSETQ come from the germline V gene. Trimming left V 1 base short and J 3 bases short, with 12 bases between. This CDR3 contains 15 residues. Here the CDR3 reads CASSLSLAGTDTQYF. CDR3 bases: TGCGCCAGCAGCTTGTCCCTTGCGGGAACAGATACGCAGTATTTT.

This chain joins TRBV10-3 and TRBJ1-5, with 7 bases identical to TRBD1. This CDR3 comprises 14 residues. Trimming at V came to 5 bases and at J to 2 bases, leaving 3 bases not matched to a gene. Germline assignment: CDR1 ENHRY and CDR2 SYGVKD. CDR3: CAISLDRGNQPQHF. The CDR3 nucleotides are TGTGCCATCAGTCTAGACAGGGGCAATCAGCCCCAGCATTTT.

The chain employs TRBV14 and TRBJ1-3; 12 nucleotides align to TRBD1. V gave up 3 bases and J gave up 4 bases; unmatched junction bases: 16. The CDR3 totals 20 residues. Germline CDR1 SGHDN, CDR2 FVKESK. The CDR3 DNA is TGTGCCAGCAGCCACTTTTTCGACGAACGGGACAGGGGGCCCGGAAACACCATATATTTT. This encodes CASSHFFDERDRGPGNTIYF.

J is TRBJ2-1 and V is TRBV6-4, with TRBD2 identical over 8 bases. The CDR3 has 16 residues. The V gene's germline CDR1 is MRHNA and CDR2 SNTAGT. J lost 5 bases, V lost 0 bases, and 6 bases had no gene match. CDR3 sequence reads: CASSDSFSLADNEQFF. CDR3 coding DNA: TGTGCCAGCAGTGACTCGTTCTCACTAGCGGACAATGAGCAGTTCTTC.

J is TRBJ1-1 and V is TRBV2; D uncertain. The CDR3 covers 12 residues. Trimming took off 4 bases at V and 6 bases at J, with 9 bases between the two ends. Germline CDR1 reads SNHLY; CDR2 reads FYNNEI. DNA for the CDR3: TGTGCCAGCAGTGTCTTCATCGCTGAAGCTTTCTTT. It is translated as CASSVFIAEAFF.

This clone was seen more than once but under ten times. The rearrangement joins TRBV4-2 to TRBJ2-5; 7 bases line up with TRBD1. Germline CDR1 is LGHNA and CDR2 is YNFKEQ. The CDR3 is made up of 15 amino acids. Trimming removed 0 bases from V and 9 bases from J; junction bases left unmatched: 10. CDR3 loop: CASSQDTGDPRAQYF. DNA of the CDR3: TGTGCCAGCAGCCAAGACACAGGGGACCCTAGGGCCCAGTACTTC.

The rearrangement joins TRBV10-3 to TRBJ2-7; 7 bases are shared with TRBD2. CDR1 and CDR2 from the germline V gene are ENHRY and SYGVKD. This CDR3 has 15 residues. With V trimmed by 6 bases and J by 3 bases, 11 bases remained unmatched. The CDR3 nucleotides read TGTGCCATCAGGGGGGGGACTTCCCCCGACTACGAGCAGTACTTC. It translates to CAIRGGTSPDYEQYF.

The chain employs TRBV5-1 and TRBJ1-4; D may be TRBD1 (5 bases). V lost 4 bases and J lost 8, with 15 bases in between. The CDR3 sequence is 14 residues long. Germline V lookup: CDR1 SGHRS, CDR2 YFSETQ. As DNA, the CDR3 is TGCGCCAGCAGCGGCGGGACCGGCCCGGAAAAACTGTTTTTT. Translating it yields CASSGGTGPEKLFF.

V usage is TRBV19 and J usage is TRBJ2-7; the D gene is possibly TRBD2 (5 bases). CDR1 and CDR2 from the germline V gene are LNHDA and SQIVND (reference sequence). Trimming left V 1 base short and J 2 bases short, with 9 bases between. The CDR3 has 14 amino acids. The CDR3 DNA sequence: TGTGCCAGTAGTATAGGCCGGGGAACCTACGAGCAGTACTTC. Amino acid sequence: CASSIGRGTYEQYF. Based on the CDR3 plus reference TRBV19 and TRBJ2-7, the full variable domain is DGGITQSPKYLFRKEGQNVTLSCEQNLNHDAMYWYRQDPGQGLRLIYYSQIVNDFQKGDIAEGYSVSREKKESFPLTVTSAQKNPTAFYLCASSIGRGTYEQYFGPGTRLTVT.

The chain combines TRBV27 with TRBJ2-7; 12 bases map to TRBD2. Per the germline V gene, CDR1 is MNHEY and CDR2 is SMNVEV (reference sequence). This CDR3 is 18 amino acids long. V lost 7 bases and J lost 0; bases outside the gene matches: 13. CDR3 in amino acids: CASTLKWETSGSSYEQYF. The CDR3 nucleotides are TGTGCCAGCACCCTCAAGTGGGAGACTAGCGGGAGCTCCTACGAGCAGTACTTC.

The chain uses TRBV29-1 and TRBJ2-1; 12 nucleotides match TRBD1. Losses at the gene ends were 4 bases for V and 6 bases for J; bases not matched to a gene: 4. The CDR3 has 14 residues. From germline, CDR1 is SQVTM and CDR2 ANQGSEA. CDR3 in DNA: TGCAGCGTTGCCGGGACAGGGGGCGTCAATGAGCAGTTCTTC. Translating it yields CSVAGTGGVNEQFF.

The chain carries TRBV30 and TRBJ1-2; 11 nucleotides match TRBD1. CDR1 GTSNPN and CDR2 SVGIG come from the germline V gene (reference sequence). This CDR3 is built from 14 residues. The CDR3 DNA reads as TGTGCTTCGGGACAGGGGGAAAATCGTTATGGCTACACCTTC. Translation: CASGQGENRYGYTF.

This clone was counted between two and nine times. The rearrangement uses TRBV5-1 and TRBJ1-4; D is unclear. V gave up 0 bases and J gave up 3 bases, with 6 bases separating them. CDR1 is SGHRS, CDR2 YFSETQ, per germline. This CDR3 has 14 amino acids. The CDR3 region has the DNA TGCGCCAGCAGCTTGGAATCCGCTAATGAAAAACTGTTTTTT. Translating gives CASSLESANEKLFF.

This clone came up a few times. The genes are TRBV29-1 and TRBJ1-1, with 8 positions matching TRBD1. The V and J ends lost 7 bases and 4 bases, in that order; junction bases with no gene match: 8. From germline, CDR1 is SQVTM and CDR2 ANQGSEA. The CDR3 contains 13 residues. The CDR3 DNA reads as TGCAGCGCCGCTGCAGGGGGCTTCACTGAAGCTTTCTTT. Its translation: CSAAAGGFTEAFF.

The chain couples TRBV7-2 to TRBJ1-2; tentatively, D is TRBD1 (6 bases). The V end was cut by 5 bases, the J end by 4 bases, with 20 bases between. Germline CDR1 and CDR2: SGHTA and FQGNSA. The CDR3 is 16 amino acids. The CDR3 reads CASSPITGTIPYGYTF. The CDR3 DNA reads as TGTGCCAGCAGCCCGATCACCGGGACAATCCCCTATGGCTACACCTTC.

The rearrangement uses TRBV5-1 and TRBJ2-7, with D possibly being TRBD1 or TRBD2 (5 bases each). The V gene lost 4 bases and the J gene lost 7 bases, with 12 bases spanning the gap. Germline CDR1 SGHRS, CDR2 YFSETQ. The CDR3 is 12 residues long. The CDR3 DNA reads TGCGCCAGCAGCCCGTGGGACGGGGAGCAGTACTTC. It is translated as CASSPWDGEQYF.

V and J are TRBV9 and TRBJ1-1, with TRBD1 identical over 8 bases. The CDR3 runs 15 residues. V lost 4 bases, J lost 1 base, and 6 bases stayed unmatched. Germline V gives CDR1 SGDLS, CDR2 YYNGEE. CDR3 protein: CASSYRTGPNTEAFF. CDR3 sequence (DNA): TGTGCCAGCAGCTACCGGACAGGGCCGAACACTGAAGCTTTCTTT. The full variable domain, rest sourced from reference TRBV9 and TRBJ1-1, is DSGVTQTPKHLITATGQRVTLRCSPRSGDLSVYWYQQSLDQGLQFLIQYYNGEERAKGNILERFSAQQFPDLHSELNLSSLELGDSALYFCASSYRTGPNTEAFFGQGTRLTVV.

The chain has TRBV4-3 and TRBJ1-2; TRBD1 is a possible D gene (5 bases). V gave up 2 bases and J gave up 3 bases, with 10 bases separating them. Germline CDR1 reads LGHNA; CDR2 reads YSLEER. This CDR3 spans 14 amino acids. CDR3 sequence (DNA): TGCGCCAGCAGCCAACCCGGGGGGGACTATGGCTACACCTTC. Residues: CASSQPGGDYGYTF.

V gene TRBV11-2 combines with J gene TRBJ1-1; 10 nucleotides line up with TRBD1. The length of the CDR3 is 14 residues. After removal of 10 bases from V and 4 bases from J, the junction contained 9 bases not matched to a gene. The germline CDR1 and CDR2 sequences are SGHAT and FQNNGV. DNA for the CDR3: TGTGCCACCTCCCTTGGGACAGGGGTCACTGAAGCTTTCTTT. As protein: CATSLGTGVTEAFF.

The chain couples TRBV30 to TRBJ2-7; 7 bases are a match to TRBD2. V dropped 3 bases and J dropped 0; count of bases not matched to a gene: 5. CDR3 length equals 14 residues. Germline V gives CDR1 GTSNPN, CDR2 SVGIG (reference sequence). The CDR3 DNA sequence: TGTGCCTGGAGGGCGGGCGGGAGCTCCTACGAGCAGTACTTC. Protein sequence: CAWRAGGSSYEQYF.

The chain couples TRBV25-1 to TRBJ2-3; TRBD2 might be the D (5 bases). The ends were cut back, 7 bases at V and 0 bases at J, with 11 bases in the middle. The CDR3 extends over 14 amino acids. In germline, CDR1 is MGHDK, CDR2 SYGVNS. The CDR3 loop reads CASTGLQSTDTQYF. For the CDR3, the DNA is TGTGCCAGCACGGGGTTGCAGAGCACAGATACGCAGTATTTT.

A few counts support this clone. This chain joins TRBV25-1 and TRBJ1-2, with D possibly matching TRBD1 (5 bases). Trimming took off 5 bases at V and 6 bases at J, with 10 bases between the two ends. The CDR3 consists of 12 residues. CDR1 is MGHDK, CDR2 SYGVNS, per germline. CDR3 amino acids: CASSRWGDGYTF. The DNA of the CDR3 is TGTGCCAGCAGTAGGTGGGGGGATGGCTACACCTTC.

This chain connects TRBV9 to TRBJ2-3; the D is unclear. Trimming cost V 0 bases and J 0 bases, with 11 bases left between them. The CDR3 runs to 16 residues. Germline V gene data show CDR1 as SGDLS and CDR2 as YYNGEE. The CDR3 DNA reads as TGTGCCAGCAGCGTAGAAGCTGCCTCTAGCACAGATACGCAGTATTTT. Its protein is CASSVEAASSTDTQYF.

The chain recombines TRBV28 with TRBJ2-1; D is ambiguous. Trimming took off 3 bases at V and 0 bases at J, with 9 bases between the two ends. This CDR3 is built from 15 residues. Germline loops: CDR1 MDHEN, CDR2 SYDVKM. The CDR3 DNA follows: TGTGCCAGCAGTTTCGTACGTAGCTCCTACAATGAGCAGTTCTTC. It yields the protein CASSFVRSSYNEQFF.

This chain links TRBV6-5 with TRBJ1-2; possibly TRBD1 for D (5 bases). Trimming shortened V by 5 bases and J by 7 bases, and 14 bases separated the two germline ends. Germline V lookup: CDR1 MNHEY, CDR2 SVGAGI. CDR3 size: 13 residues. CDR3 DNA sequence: TGTGCCAGCAGTAAAATTCAGGGTCTTGGCTACACCTTC. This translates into CASSKIQGLGYTF.

This CDR3 is CASSPKGPRSFDTDTQYF. CDR3 DNA: TGCGCCAGCAGCCCTAAAGGTCCTAGAAGTTTCGACACAGATACGCAGTATTTT. The chain combines TRBV4-1 with TRBJ2-3; D remains unclear. This CDR3 has 18 amino acids. The ends were cut back, 4 bases at V and 2 bases at J, with 22 bases in the middle. Germline lookup yields CDR1 MGHRA and CDR2 YSYEKL.